This T cell receptor beta chain was recovered during a study of CD8+ T cells in alopecia areata. Study as a whole: Those patients who were treated received oral tofacitinib, which was given at 5 to 10 mg twice daily for moderate-to-severe alopecia areata.

As for this clone: The antigen remains unidentified.

Study-wide results and caveats: In patients, TCRs were shared less clearly than in mice, and HLA may possibly be involved.

Extracted from the samples, RNA was reverse transcribed into cDNA to serve as the sequencing template. TCRdb's table, derived via immunoSEQ multiplex PCR, lists solely in-frame clones and lacks some. The data contain under 250,000 clones, approximately 52% of them singletons. This specimen consisted of CD4+ T cells sorted from blood, obtained at week 0. This receptor was taken from a human donor with alopecia areata.

DNA of the CDR3: TGTGCCAGCAGTTTCAGGGGGCCGTTAAACATTCAGTACTTC. Protein sequence: CASSFRGPLNIQYF. This chain links TRBV5-6 with TRBJ2-4; TRBD1 matches at 8 bases. From germline, CDR1 is SGHDT and CDR2 YYEEEE. V lost 5 bases to trimming and J lost 6 bases; unmatched junction nucleotides: 7. The CDR3 is 14 amino acids.